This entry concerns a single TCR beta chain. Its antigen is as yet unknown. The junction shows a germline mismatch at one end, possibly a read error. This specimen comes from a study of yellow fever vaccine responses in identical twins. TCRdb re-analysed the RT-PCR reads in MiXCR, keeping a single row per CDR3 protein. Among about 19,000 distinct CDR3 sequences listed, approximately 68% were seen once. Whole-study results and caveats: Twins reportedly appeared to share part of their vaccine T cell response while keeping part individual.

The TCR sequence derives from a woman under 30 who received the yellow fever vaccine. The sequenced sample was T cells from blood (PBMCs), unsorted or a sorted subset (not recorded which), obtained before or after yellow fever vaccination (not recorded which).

CDR3 region: CASSLSSNSPLHF. The CDR3 bases are TGTGCCAGCAGCTTATCCTCAAATTCACCTCTCCACTTT. The J gene is TRBJ1-6, the V gene TRBV11-1; D unclear. Per germline, CDR1 SGHAT and CDR2 FQDESV (reference sequence). This CDR3 is 13 amino acids long.